The rows below give T cell receptor beta chains drawn from one sample of a study of shared clonotypes between healthy human individuals. Measured with immunoSEQ multiplex PCR; TCRdb has only the in-frame clones, and not every one. This table has 2 million or so clones, 85% to 95% appearing once. The sequencing input was naive CD4+ T cells sorted from blood. These receptors originate from a man younger than 35 in good health. CDR3s leave out the opening cysteine and the closing phenylalanine or tryptophan. The size entry is marked missing in some rows and otherwise reads once, few, many or a size class.

clone_size v_call cdr3_aa
. TRBV5-1 ASSLPSGIGTDTQY
. TRBV6-5 ASSRRGDSQPQH
. TRBV2 ASRNGQGVTGELF
. TRBV7-2 ASSLMPDGELF
. TRBV7-2 ASSSLASSGPYEQY
. TRBV5-1 ASSSGTSSEVEQF
. TRBV5-1 ASSLTLAGEQY
. TRBV7-2 ASSSGGSSYEQY
. TRBV11-2 ATSTGERGEQY
few TRBV7-2 ASSLNLAGGPRTQY
. TRBV6-1 ASSVSVEQF
. TRBV2 ASSDQQGELF
. TRBV7-3 ASSSRAGTNTGELF
. TRBV2 ASSDPGWGKSGNTIY
once TRBV7-3 ASSSRGQETQY
. TRBV30 AWGQGLEQY
. TRBV30 AWRTPGPGQRIYEQY